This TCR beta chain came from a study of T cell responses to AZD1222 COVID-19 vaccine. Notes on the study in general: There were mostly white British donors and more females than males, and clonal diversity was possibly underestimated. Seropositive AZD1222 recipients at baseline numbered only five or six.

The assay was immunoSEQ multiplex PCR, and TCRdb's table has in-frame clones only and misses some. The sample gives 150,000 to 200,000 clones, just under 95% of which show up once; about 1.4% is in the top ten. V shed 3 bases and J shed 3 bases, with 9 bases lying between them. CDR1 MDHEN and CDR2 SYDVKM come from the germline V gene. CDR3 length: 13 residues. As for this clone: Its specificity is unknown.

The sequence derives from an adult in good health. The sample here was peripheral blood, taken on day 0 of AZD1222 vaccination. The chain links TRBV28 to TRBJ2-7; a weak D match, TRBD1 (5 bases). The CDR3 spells CASSFETVYEQYF. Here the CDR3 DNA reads TGTGCCAGCAGTTTCGAGACAGTCTACGAGCAGTACTTC.